One sample yielded the 7 T cell receptor beta chains listed below, sequenced in a study of blood T cell repertoires in COVID-19. Profiled with immunoSEQ multiplex PCR; TCRdb holds only in-frame clones, not every one. The repertoire consists of 150,000 to 200,000 clones, with more than 75% occurring once and the leading ten covering roughly a sixth. Sequencing was performed on PBMCs or T cells enriched from blood (not recorded which). The origin of the receptors is a woman aged 45-60 years with acute COVID-19.

This clone showed up just once. The chain is built from TRBV28 and TRBJ2-7, with 7 bases that match TRBD2. The CDR3 spans 14 residues. Germline V CDR1 and CDR2: MDHEN, SYDVKM. Trimming removed 7 bases from V and 2 bases from J; junction bases left unmatched: 8. The CDR3 is CASTETSLPYEQYV. The CDR3 bases are TGTGCCAGCACAGAGACTAGCCTCCCCTACGAGCAGTACGTC.

The rearrangement joins TRBV6-1 to TRBJ1-1; maybe TRBD1 (5 bases). Deletions cut 2 bases from V and 4 bases from J, with 17 bases between. The CDR3 length is 16 residues. Germline CDR1 is MNHNS and CDR2 is SASEGT. The chain's CDR3 is CASSELGGRGGTEAFF. CDR3 nucleotides: TGTGCCAGCAGTGAATTGGGGGGTAGGGGTGGCACTGAAGCTTTCTTT.

This clone was observed a handful of times. The V call is TRBV29-1, the J call TRBJ2-6; no definite D call. The V end lost 3 bases, the J end lost 1 base, and 7 bases lay between the germline ends. Germline CDR1 and CDR2: SQVTM and ANQGSEA. The CDR3 contains 14 residues. This CDR3 is CSVDWPSGANVLTF. In DNA form, the CDR3 reads TGCAGCGTTGACTGGCCATCTGGGGCCAACGTCCTGACTTTC.

This chain links TRBV6-6 with TRBJ1-1; D not resolved. The CDR3 contains 13 residues. The germline V gene has CDR1 MNHNY and CDR2 SVGAGI (reference sequence). Trimming took off 7 bases at V and 3 bases at J, with 12 bases between the two ends. Here the CDR3 DNA reads TGTGCCAGCATGGTCGGGAGCGACACTGAAGCTTTCTTT. Protein sequence: CASMVGSDTEAFF.

The CDR3 DNA sequence: TGCGCCAGCAGCTTGTCCCTCTTACAGGGATTATACAATGAGCAGTTCTTC. Translated: CASSLSLLQGLYNEQFF. The V call is TRBV5-1, the J call TRBJ2-1, with a possible D match to TRBD1 (6 bases). The CDR3 consists of 17 residues. The germline gives CDR1 SGHRS, CDR2 YFSETQ. The germline V and J ends were trimmed by 1 base and 4 bases, with 18 bases remaining between them.

The chain combines TRBV19 with TRBJ2-1; TRBD2 is a possible D gene (6 bases). Germline V gene data show CDR1 as LNHDA and CDR2 as SQIVND (reference sequence). There are 14 residues in the CDR3. V dropped 4 bases and J dropped 1 base, with 8 bases sitting between them. The CDR3 loop reads CASSSGASYNEQFF. The DNA of the CDR3 is TGTGCCAGTAGTAGCGGGGCTTCCTACAATGAGCAGTTCTTC. The full variable domain, completed using reference TRBV19 and TRBJ2-1, is DGGITQSPKYLFRKEGQNVTLSCEQNLNHDAMYWYRQDPGQGLRLIYYSQIVNDFQKGDIAEGYSVSREKKESFPLTVTSAQKNPTAFYLCASSSGASYNEQFFGPGTRLTVL.

This clone was picked up a small number of times. The V call is TRBV5-1, the J call TRBJ2-3; 7 nucleotides align to TRBD2. V dropped 7 bases and J dropped 0; count of bases not matched to a gene: 11. The germline CDR1 and CDR2 sequences are SGHRS and YFSETQ. This CDR3 is 16 amino acids long. Here the CDR3 DNA reads TGCGCCAGCGGAAGGTTGGGGGGGAGTAGCACAGATACGCAGTATTTT. As protein: CASGRLGGSSTDTQYF. The full variable domain, completed using reference TRBV5-1 and TRBJ2-3, is KAGVTQTPRYLIKTRGQQVTLSCSPISGHRSVSWYQQTPGQGLQFLFEYFSETQRNKGNFPGRFSGRQFSNSRSEMNVSTLELGDSALYLCASGRLGGSSTDTQYFGPGTRLTVL.